This T cell receptor (beta chain) was profiled in a study of post-analysis software for immune sequencing data. Study background: Disease courses included relapsing-remitting, secondary progressive and progressive-relapsing multiple sclerosis. Broader study findings: Those with multiple sclerosis, the patient group, showed significantly lower normalized Chao1 diversity than controls. Batch-matched samples strongly co-clustered by F measure. Four or five TRBV segments, TRBV5-6, TRBV5-1 and TRBV20-1 among them, were found more frequent in patients than controls.

Libraries were made from TCR beta cDNA, and they carried unique molecular identifiers. The source material, about 0.85 to 11 million T cells, gave rise to about 460,000 cDNA molecules. TCRdb ran MiXCR on the PCR reads and lists one entry per CDR3 protein. This sample has 750,000 to 950,000 distinct CDR3 sequences; approximately 53% occur once, and the top ten carry approximately 4.5%. CDR1 is SEHNR, CDR2 FQNEAQ, per germline (reference sequence). The CDR3 sequence is 11 residues long. Trimming shortened V by 5 bases and J by 6 bases, and 4 bases separated the two germline ends. This clonotype was counted only a few times. Its antigen is currently unknown.

Input material: blood. The chain is built from TRBV7-9 and TRBJ1-4; unclear D gene. The clonotype comes from a girl aged 10-17 years with multiple sclerosis. This CDR3 reads CASSGDEKLFF. The CDR3, as DNA: TGTGCCAGCAGCGGGGATGAAAAACTGTTTTTT.